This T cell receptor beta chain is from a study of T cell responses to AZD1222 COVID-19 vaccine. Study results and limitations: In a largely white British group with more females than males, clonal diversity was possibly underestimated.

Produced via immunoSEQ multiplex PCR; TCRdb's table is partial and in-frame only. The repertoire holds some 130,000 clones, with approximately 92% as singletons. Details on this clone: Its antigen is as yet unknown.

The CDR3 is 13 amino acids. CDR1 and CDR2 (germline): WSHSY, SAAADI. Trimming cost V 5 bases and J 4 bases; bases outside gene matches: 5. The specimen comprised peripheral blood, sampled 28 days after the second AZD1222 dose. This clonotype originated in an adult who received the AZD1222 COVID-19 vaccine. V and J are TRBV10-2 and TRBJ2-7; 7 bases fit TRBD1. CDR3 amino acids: CASSPGQPYEQYF. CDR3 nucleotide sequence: TGCGCCAGCAGTCCGGGACAGCCTTACGAGCAGTACTTC.